This TCR beta chain was identified during a study of blood T cell repertoires in COVID-19. The wider study: The samples span acute and convalescent COVID-19 from the United States, Italy and Spain. Nucleic acid was either cDNA or gDNA, and it came from T cells, B-cell-depleted T cells, or PBMCs.

This clone was found once. Original processing methods: Amplified reference gene primers provided the basis for estimating nucleated cell counts. Clones were read by immunoSEQ multiplex PCR, and TCRdb kept only the in-frame ones, dropping some. D and trimming come from the DNA, and the V and J calls and clone size come from that table. Here the sample spans about 49,000 clones, around four fifths being singletons. Trimming took off 3 bases at V and 0 bases at J, with 18 bases between the two ends. This CDR3 comprises 17 residues. Looked up from germline, CDR1 is SGHRS and CDR2 is YFSETQ. The source of this sequence is a woman aged 60-70 years with acute or convalescent COVID-19. The rearrangement joins TRBV5-1 to TRBJ1-1; D is uncertain. The sample taken for sequencing was peripheral blood. The CDR3 DNA follows: TGCGCCAGCAGCTGGGGTCGGGGAGCCAACTTGAACACTGAAGCTTTCTTT. Translated: CASSWGRGANLNTEAFF.